This T cell receptor beta chain was found in a study of shared clonotypes between healthy human individuals. On the study more broadly: There were three CD4 naive, three CD4 memory, two CD8 naive and one CD8 memory plates per donor.

For every subset, genomic DNA was evenly distributed across several immunoSEQ plates. The table came from immunoSEQ multiplex PCR; TCRdb's copy has only in-frame clones and leaves some out. The table shows about 1.5 million clones, with around 98% occurring only once. Splitting the CD4+ cells yielded a CD45RA+ naive subset and a CD45RA-negative memory subset. The CDR3 is made up of 14 amino acids. Germline lookup yields CDR1 SSHAT and CDR2 FNYEAQ (reference sequence). Trimming at V came to 4 bases and at J to 7 bases, leaving 2 bases not matched to a gene. Sequencing was performed on naive CD4+ T cells sorted from blood. Described subset: CD45RA+ positively selected. The receptor was derived from a man aged 30 to 45 in good health. The gene calls are TRBV7-7 and TRBJ2-2; TRBD2 matches 11 bases. CDR3 sequence (DNA): TGTGCCAGCAGCTCCGGGACTAGCGGCGGGGAGCTGTTTTTT. This translates into CASSSGTSGGELFF.